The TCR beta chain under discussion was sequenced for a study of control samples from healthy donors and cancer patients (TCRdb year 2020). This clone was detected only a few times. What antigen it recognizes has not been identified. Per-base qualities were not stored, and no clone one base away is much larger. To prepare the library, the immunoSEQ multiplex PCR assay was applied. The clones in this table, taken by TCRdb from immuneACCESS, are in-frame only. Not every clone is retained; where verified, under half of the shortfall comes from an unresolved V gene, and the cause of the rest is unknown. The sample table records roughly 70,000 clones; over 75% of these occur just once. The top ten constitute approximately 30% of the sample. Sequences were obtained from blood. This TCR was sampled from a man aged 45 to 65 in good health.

The nucleotide sequence reads TGTGCCAGCAGCTTGTTGGATATCGAAGAGACCCAGTACTTC. Its translation is CASSLLDIEETQYF. The chain was built from TRBV5-5 and TRBJ2-5, with no D gene named confidently. V is cut by 1 base and J by 3 bases, and the space between the germline ends is 10 bases. Counted from cysteine to phenylalanine, this CDR3 has 14 amino acids. The entry retains the CDR3 DNA only, 42 bases that are in frame from base 1. Based on the germline V gene (reference sequence), the CDR1 and CDR2 sequences are SGHKS and YYEKEE.